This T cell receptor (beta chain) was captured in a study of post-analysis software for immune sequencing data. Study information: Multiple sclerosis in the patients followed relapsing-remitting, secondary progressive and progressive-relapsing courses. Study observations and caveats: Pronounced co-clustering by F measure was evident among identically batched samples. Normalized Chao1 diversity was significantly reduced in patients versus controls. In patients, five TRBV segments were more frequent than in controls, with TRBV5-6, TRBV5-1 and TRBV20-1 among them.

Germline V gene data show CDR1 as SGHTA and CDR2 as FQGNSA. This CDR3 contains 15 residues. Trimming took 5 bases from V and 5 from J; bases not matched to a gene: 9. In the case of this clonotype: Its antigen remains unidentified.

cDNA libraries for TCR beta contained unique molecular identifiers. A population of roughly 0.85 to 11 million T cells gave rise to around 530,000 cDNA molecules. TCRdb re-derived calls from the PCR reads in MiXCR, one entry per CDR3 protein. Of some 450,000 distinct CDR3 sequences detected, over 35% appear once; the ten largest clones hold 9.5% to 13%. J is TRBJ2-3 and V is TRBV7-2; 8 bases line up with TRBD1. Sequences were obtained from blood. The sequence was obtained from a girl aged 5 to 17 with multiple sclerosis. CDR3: CASSVFGQGRDTQYF. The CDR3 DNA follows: TGTGCCAGCAGCGTTTTCGGACAGGGAAGAGATACGCAGTATTTT.